Listed below are T cell receptor beta chains from one sample, sequenced in a study of T cells in Graves' hyperthyroidism and ophthalmopathy. TCRdb fed the multiplex PCR reads into MiXCR, producing one record per CDR3 protein. Of 250,000 or so distinct CDR3 sequences in the sample, about 16% were seen once. Sample: blood. The receptors originated from a woman aged 45-65 years with Graves' hyperthyroidism that later progressed to Graves' ophthalmopathy. CDR3s include the opening cysteine and the closing phenylalanine or tryptophan. A D gene is named only where the DNA matches it firmly. Clone size is stated in some rows and not others, as once, few, many or a class when expanded.

d_call: .
j_call: TRBJ1-1
v_call: TRBV5-1
clone_size: .
cdr3_nt: TGCGCCAGCAGCTTGGGCATGGGAGAAGCTTTCTTT
cdr3_aa: CASSLGMGEAFF

d_call: .
j_call: TRBJ1-2
v_call: TRBV2
clone_size: many
cdr3_nt: TGTGCCAGCAGACAGGGAAATGGCTACACCTTC
cdr3_aa: CASRQGNGYTF

d_call: .
j_call: TRBJ1-6
v_call: TRBV28
clone_size: many
cdr3_nt: TGTGCCAGCAGTTTGGCCACGGCCGACCTCCACTTT
cdr3_aa: CASSLATADLHF

d_call: .
j_call: TRBJ2-2
v_call: TRBV28
clone_size: few
cdr3_nt: TGTGCCAGCACCCCCGCGTCCACGAACACCGGGGAGCTGTTTTTT
cdr3_aa: CASTPASTNTGELFF

d_call: .
j_call: TRBJ2-7
v_call: TRBV20-1
clone_size: .
cdr3_nt: TGCAGTGCGCTATCTCAACAGGGTGCTGGGGACGAGCAGTACTTC
cdr3_aa: CSALSQQGAGDEQYF

d_call: .
j_call: TRBJ1-2
v_call: TRBV11-1
clone_size: many
cdr3_nt: TGTGCCAGCAGCCCCTGGGTCGGGTCTCGTGGCTACACCTTC
cdr3_aa: CASSPWVGSRGYTF

d_call: TRBD2
j_call: TRBJ2-7
v_call: TRBV24-1
clone_size: .
cdr3_nt: TGTGCCACCAGTGATCCCACGAAGGGAGGGCCCTACGAGCGGTACTTC
cdr3_aa: CATSDPTKGGPYERYF

d_call: TRBD2
j_call: TRBJ2-7
v_call: TRBV10-1
clone_size: many
cdr3_nt: TGCGCCAGCAGTGCAGGACTAGCGGGCTACGAGCAGTACTTC
cdr3_aa: CASSAGLAGYEQYF

d_call: .
j_call: TRBJ2-5
v_call: TRBV27
clone_size: .
cdr3_nt: TGTGCCAGCAGTTTATATTCCCAAGAGACCCAGTACTTC
cdr3_aa: CASSLYSQETQYF

d_call: .
j_call: TRBJ2-1
v_call: TRBV12-3/TRBV12-4
clone_size: many
cdr3_nt: TGTGCCAGCAGCCTTAGCGGATCTTCCTACAATGAGCAGTTCTTC
cdr3_aa: CASSLSGSSYNEQFF

d_call: .
j_call: TRBJ2-1
v_call: TRBV7-2
clone_size: many
cdr3_nt: TGTGCCAGCAGCTTAGCGGGTCCAGGAGTTGGCACCTACAATGAGCAGTTCTTC
cdr3_aa: CASSLAGPGVGTYNEQFF

d_call: .
j_call: TRBJ2-3
v_call: TRBV6-5
clone_size: many
cdr3_nt: TGTGCCAGCAGTTACTCGAGCACAGATACGCAGTATTTT
cdr3_aa: CASSYSSTDTQYF

d_call: .
j_call: TRBJ1-5
v_call: TRBV20-1
clone_size: few
cdr3_nt: TGCAGTGCTAGAGGGTTCCAACAGGTTAGCAATCAGCCCCAGCATTTT
cdr3_aa: CSARGFQQVSNQPQHF

d_call: .
j_call: TRBJ1-1
v_call: TRBV27
clone_size: many
cdr3_nt: TGTGCCAGCAGTTTATTATGGAGAGGGATGAACACTGAAGCTTTCTTT
cdr3_aa: CASSLLWRGMNTEAFF

d_call: TRBD1
j_call: TRBJ2-6
v_call: TRBV3-1
clone_size: many
cdr3_nt: TGTGCCAGCAGCCAAGGGGACAGCTCTGGGGCCAACGTCCTGACTTTC
cdr3_aa: CASSQGDSSGANVLTF

d_call: .
j_call: TRBJ2-2
v_call: TRBV19
clone_size: many
cdr3_nt: TGTGCCAGTAGTATCACCCCAGGGCAGACCGGGGAGCTGTTTTTT
cdr3_aa: CASSITPGQTGELFF

d_call: .
j_call: TRBJ2-3
v_call: TRBV6-5
clone_size: few
cdr3_nt: TGTGCCAGCAGTTACTCGATGGCTAGCGCAGATACGCAGTATTTT
cdr3_aa: CASSYSMASADTQYF

d_call: .
j_call: TRBJ1-6
v_call: TRBV11-2
clone_size: many
cdr3_nt: TGTGCCAGCAGCTTAGGAATTGTTAATTCACCCCTCCACTTT
cdr3_aa: CASSLGIVNSPLHF

d_call: TRBD2
j_call: TRBJ2-4
v_call: TRBV28
clone_size: many
cdr3_nt: TGTGCCAGCAGTAATAGCGGGAGTGGAAACATTCAGTACTTC
cdr3_aa: CASSNSGSGNIQYF

d_call: .
j_call: TRBJ2-1
v_call: TRBV12-3/TRBV12-4
clone_size: once
cdr3_nt: TGTGCCAGCAGTCCCGCCGGGCGGGGCTACAATGAGCAGTTCTTC
cdr3_aa: CASSPAGRGYNEQFF

d_call: .
j_call: TRBJ2-2
v_call: TRBV6-1
clone_size: many
cdr3_nt: TGTGCCAGCAGTGAAGACCGGGGCGGGGAGCTGTTTTTT
cdr3_aa: CASSEDRGGELFF

d_call: TRBD2
j_call: TRBJ2-7
v_call: TRBV27
clone_size: many
cdr3_nt: TGTGCCAGCAGTTTAGCTAGCGGGAGTATCTACGAGCAGTACTTC
cdr3_aa: CASSLASGSIYEQYF

d_call: .
j_call: TRBJ1-2
v_call: TRBV6-1
clone_size: few
cdr3_nt: TGTGCCAGCAGTGAATGGAGGGTAGACGGCTACACCTTC
cdr3_aa: CASSEWRVDGYTF

d_call: TRBD1
j_call: TRBJ2-2
v_call: TRBV12-3/TRBV12-4
clone_size: many
cdr3_nt: TGTGCCAGCAGATCGGGACAGTCGAACACCGGGGAGCTGTTTTTT
cdr3_aa: CASRSGQSNTGELFF

d_call: .
j_call: TRBJ2-1
v_call: TRBV9
clone_size: .
cdr3_nt: TGTGCCAGCAGCGTAGCTAAGGGGTTTAGCTCCTACAATGAGCAGTTCTTC
cdr3_aa: CASSVAKGFSSYNEQFF

d_call: TRBD2
j_call: TRBJ2-7
v_call: TRBV19
clone_size: few
cdr3_nt: TGTGCCAGTAGTAAGAAGGGACCTGGCGGGAGCTCCTACGAGCAGTACTTC
cdr3_aa: CASSKKGPGGSSYEQYF

d_call: TRBD1
j_call: TRBJ2-5
v_call: TRBV6-1
clone_size: many
cdr3_nt: TGTGCCAGCAGTGAGGGGACAGGGAACGGAGAGACCCAGTACTTC
cdr3_aa: CASSEGTGNGETQYF

d_call: TRBD2
j_call: TRBJ2-1
v_call: TRBV9
clone_size: many
cdr3_nt: TGTGCCAGCAGCCCCGGGGGAGGGAATGAGCAGTTCTTC
cdr3_aa: CASSPGGGNEQFF

d_call: TRBD2
j_call: TRBJ2-2
v_call: TRBV6-1
clone_size: few
cdr3_nt: TGTGCCAGCATTGCCCTCACTCTAGCGGGAGTTGTCGGGGAGCTGTTTTTT
cdr3_aa: CASIALTLAGVVGELFF

d_call: TRBD2
j_call: TRBJ2-1
v_call: TRBV2
clone_size: many
cdr3_nt: TGTGCCAGCAAGGCTAGCGGAGAGAATGAGCAGTTCTTC
cdr3_aa: CASKASGENEQFF

d_call: TRBD1
j_call: TRBJ2-2
v_call: TRBV28
clone_size: many
cdr3_nt: TGTGCCAGCAGTTTCCAGGGGGCGCCTAACACCGGGGAGCTGTTTTTT
cdr3_aa: CASSFQGAPNTGELFF

d_call: .
j_call: TRBJ1-5
v_call: TRBV28
clone_size: many
cdr3_nt: TGTGCCAGCAGTATCCCGGGGCAGGGCAATCAGCCCCAGCATTTT
cdr3_aa: CASSIPGQGNQPQHF

d_call: .
j_call: TRBJ1-2
v_call: TRBV5-8
clone_size: few
cdr3_nt: TGTGCCAGCATTCGACAGAGGAGATCCAACTATGGCTACACCTTC
cdr3_aa: CASIRQRRSNYGYTF

d_call: .
j_call: TRBJ2-6
v_call: TRBV7-8
clone_size: many
cdr3_nt: TGTGCCAGCAGCTTAATTTCTGGGGCCAACGTCCTGACTTTC
cdr3_aa: CASSLISGANVLTF

d_call: .
j_call: TRBJ2-2
v_call: TRBV4-2
clone_size: few
cdr3_nt: TGTGCCAGCAGCCAAGCTAGACCCGCGGTCCCCGGGGAGCTGTTTTTT
cdr3_aa: CASSQARPAVPGELFF

d_call: .
j_call: TRBJ1-5
v_call: TRBV2
clone_size: .
cdr3_nt: TGTGCCAGCAGTGAAGCGCGGACAGCCGGGCAGCCCCAGCATTTT
cdr3_aa: CASSEARTAGQPQHF

d_call: .
j_call: TRBJ1-4
v_call: TRBV12-5
clone_size: few
cdr3_nt: TGTGCTAGTGGCCTGGGCGGGAATGAAAAACTGTTTTTT
cdr3_aa: CASGLGGNEKLFF

d_call: .
j_call: TRBJ2-5
v_call: TRBV28
clone_size: many
cdr3_nt: TGTGCCAGCAGACTATACAGGGACCAAGAGACCCAGTACTTC
cdr3_aa: CASRLYRDQETQYF

d_call: .
j_call: TRBJ2-1
v_call: TRBV3-1
clone_size: many
cdr3_nt: TGTGCCAGCAGCCAACTTGCGGGTGAGCAGTTCTTC
cdr3_aa: CASSQLAGEQFF

d_call: TRBD1
j_call: TRBJ2-1
v_call: TRBV20-1
clone_size: few
cdr3_nt: TGCAGTGCAATAAACAGGGGTTGGGGTGGGTACAATGAGCAGTTCTTC
cdr3_aa: CSAINRGWGGYNEQFF

d_call: TRBD1
j_call: TRBJ1-1
v_call: TRBV5-6
clone_size: many
cdr3_nt: TGTGCCAGCAGCTTTGCCGGGACAGGGTACACTGAAGCTTTCTTT
cdr3_aa: CASSFAGTGYTEAFF

d_call: .
j_call: TRBJ2-1
v_call: TRBV7-3
clone_size: many
cdr3_nt: TGTGCCAGCAGCCCAGGACTATCCTACAATGAGCAGTTCTTC
cdr3_aa: CASSPGLSYNEQFF

d_call: .
j_call: TRBJ1-5
v_call: TRBV7-6
clone_size: few
cdr3_nt: TGTGCCAGCAGCTTGCAGGGGACTTTAAGACCCCAGCATTTT
cdr3_aa: CASSLQGTLRPQHF

d_call: .
j_call: TRBJ1-5
v_call: TRBV28
clone_size: many
cdr3_nt: TGTGCCAGCAGTTTTGGGCGGGCCGAAAATCAGCCCCAGCATTTT
cdr3_aa: CASSFGRAENQPQHF

d_call: .
j_call: TRBJ1-1
v_call: TRBV11-2
clone_size: many
cdr3_nt: TGTGCCAGCAGCCAAGCGGCCGGCCGACGGGTTTTCTTT
cdr3_aa: CASSQAAGRRVFF

d_call: TRBD1
j_call: TRBJ1-6
v_call: TRBV3-1
clone_size: .
cdr3_nt: TGTGCCAGCAGCCCTGAAGGGGACAGGGCAAGGTCACCCCTCCACTTT
cdr3_aa: CASSPEGDRARSPLHF

d_call: TRBD1
j_call: TRBJ2-7
v_call: TRBV18
clone_size: many
cdr3_nt: TGTGCCAGCTCACTCACGACAGGGGTGGACGAGCAGTACTTC
cdr3_aa: CASSLTTGVDEQYF